The rows below give T cell receptor beta chains drawn from one sample of a study of OX40 agonist ivuxolimab in advanced cancers. The repertoire was sequenced with immunoSEQ multiplex PCR; TCRdb's copy has only in-frame clones and lacks some. The data contain around 14,000 clones, around 90% of them singletons. Sequenced material: CD4+ or CD8+ T cells sorted from blood, taken in a trial of the OX40 agonist ivuxolimab. All receptors come from an adult with an advanced solid tumor such as melanoma, head and neck, liver or kidney cancer. The CDR3 runs from the conserved cysteine through the conserved F or W. A D gene is named only where the DNA matches it firmly.

TRBJ2-3 TRBV28 . CASSPPHRGPPPDTQYF
TRBJ2-7 TRBV7-6 TRBD2 CASSLAGVGYEQYF
TRBJ1-1 TRBV29-1 . CSVDTGVTEAFF
TRBJ1-4 TRBV7-9 TRBD1 CASSLRLGQPNEKLFF
TRBJ2-7 TRBV13 . CASSPGVLGTYEQYF
TRBJ1-1 TRBV19 . CASSWGNTEAFF
TRBJ2-7 TRBV6-1 . CASMVSGPNEQYF
TRBJ2-7 TRBV10-2 . CASGDWGYEQYF
TRBJ2-7 TRBV13 TRBD1 CASSSTGTGKYEQYF
TRBJ1-5 TRBV6-1 . CASSGGYSNQPQHF
TRBJ2-5 TRBV7-9 . CASSSQGGETQYF
TRBJ2-1 TRBV7-6 TRBD2 CASSLAPLRAGVYNEQFF
TRBJ2-3 TRBV6-1 . CASTKDQADTQYF
TRBJ1-1 TRBV6-5 . CASSYLPSGPEAFF
TRBJ2-1 TRBV6-5 TRBD2 CASSKLAGGPDEQFF
TRBJ2-7 TRBV2 . CASSWGADHYF
TRBJ1-4 TRBV9 . CASSKIGATNEKLFF
TRBJ2-4 TRBV11-2 . CASSLGPGPGRIQYF
TRBJ1-2 TRBV5-6 . CASSFLAYYGYTF
TRBJ2-1 TRBV29-1 TRBD2 CSVDGLVPPNYNEQFF
TRBJ1-2 TRBV6-1 TRBD1 CASSVGQGEPFYGYTF
TRBJ2-2 TRBV15 . CATSPGELGQENTGELFF
TRBJ2-1 TRBV19 TRBD2 CASSAGQGLAETLYNEQFF
TRBJ2-5 TRBV27 . CASSTRGEEVQETQYF
TRBJ2-5 TRBV6-1 . CASSELGGLETQYF
TRBJ1-1 TRBV5-1 . CASSLLGAEAFF
TRBJ2-3 TRBV5-4 . CASSLGDTQYF
TRBJ2-7 TRBV4-1 . CASSRGSEQYF
TRBJ2-1 TRBV29-1 TRBD1 CSLRTGWYNEQFF